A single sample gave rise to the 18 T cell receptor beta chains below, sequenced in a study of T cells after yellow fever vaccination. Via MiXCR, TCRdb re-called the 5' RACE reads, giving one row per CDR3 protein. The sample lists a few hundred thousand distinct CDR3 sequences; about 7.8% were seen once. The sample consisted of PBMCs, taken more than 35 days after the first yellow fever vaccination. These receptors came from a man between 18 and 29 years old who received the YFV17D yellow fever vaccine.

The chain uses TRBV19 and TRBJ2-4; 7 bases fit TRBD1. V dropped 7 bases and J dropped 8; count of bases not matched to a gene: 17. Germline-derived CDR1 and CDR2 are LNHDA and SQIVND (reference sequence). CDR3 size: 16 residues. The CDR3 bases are TGTGCCAGTAAAAAGGGGACAGCCAGGCGGAATGACATTCAGTACTTC. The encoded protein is CASKKGTARRNDIQYF.

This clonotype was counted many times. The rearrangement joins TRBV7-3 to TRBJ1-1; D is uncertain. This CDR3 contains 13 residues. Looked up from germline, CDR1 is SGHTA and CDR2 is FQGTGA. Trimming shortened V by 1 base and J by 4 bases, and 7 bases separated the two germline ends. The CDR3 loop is CASSLIVGTEAFF. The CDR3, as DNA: TGTGCCAGCAGCTTAATTGTAGGCACTGAAGCTTTCTTT.

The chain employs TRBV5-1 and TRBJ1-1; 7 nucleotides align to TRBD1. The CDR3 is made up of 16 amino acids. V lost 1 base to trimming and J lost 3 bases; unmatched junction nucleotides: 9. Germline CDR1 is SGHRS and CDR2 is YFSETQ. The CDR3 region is CASSLTGVAGHTEAFF. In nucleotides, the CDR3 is TGCGCCAGCAGCTTGACAGGGGTAGCGGGTCACACTGAAGCTTTCTTT. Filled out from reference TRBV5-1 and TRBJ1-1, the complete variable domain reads KAGVTQTPRYLIKTRGQQVTLSCSPISGHRSVSWYQQTPGQGLQFLFEYFSETQRNKGNFPGRFSGRQFSNSRSEMNVSTLELGDSALYLCASSLTGVAGHTEAFFGQGTRLTVV.

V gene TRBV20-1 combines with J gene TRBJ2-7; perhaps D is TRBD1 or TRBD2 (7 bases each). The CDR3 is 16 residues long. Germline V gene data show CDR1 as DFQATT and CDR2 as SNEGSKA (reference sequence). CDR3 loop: CCARDPLWEGAGEQYV. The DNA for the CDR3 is TGCTGTGCTAGAGACCCCCTCTGGGAGGGGGCGGGGGAGCAGTACGTC.

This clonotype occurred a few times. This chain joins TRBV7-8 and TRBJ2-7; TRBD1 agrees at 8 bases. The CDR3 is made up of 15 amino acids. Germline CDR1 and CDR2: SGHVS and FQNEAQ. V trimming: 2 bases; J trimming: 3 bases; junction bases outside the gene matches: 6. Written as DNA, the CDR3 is TGTGCCAGCAGCTTACAACAGGGGGGAATCTACGAGCAGTACGTC. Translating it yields CASSLQQGGIYEQYV.

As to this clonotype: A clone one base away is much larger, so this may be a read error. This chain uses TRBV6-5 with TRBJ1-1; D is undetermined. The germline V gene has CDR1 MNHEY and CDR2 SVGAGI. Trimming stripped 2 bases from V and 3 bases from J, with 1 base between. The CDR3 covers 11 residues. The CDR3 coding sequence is TGTGCCAGCAGTTACCACACTGAAGCTTTCTTT. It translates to CASSYHTEAFF.

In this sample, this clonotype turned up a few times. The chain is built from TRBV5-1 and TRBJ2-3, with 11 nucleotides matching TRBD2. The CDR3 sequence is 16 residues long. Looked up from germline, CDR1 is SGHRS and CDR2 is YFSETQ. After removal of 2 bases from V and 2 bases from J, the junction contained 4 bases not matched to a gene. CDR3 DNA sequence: TGCGCCAGCAGCTTTATGACTAGCGGGACCACAGATACGCAGTATTTT. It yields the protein CASSFMTSGTTDTQYF.

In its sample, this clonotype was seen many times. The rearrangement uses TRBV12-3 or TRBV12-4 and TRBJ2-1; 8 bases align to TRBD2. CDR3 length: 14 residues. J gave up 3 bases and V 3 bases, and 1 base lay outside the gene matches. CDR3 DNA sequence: TGTGCCAGCAGTTTCGGGACTAGCTACAATGAGCAGTTCTTC. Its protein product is CASSFGTSYNEQFF.

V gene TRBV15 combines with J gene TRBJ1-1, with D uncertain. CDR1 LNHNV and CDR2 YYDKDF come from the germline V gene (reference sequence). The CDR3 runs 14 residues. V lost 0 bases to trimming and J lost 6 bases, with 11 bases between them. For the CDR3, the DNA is TGTGCCACCAGCAGAGACCGCGCGTCGGCTGAAGCTTTCTTT. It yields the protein CATSRDRASAEAFF. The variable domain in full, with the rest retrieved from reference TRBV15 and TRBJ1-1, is DAMVIQNPRYQVTQFGKPVTLSCSQTLNHNVMYWYQQKSSQAPKLLFHYYDKDFNNEADTPDNFQSRRPNTSFCFLDIRSPGLGDTAMYLCATSRDRASAEAFFGQGTRLTVV.

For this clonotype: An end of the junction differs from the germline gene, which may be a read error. The CDR3 region has the DNA TGTGCCAGTAGTTTAGACAGGACTAGCAATCAGCCCCAGCATTTT. Protein sequence: CASSLDRTSNQPQHF. V gene TRBV19 combines with J gene TRBJ1-5; maybe TRBD1 (6 bases). This CDR3 contains 15 residues. CDR1 and CDR2 (germline): LNHDA, SQIVND (reference sequence).

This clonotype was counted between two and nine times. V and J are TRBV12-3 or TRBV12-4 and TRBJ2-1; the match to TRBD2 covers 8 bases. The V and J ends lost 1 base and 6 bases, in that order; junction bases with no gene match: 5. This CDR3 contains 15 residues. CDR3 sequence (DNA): TGTGCCAGCAGTTTAGGAAGCGGGGGCCCCAATGAGCAGTTCTTC. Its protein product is CASSLGSGGPNEQFF.

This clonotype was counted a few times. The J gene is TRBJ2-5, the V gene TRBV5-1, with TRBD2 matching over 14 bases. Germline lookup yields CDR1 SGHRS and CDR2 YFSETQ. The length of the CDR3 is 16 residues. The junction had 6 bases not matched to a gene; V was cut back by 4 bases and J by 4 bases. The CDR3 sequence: CASSNGGTSGGETQYF. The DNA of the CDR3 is TGCGCCAGCAGCAACGGGGGGACTAGCGGGGGAGAGACCCAGTACTTC.

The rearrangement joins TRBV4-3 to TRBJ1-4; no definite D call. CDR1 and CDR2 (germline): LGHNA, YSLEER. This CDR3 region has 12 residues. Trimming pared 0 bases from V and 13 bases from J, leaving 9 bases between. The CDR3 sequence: CASSQDRRVLFF. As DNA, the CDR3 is TGCGCCAGCAGCCAAGATCGCCGGGTACTGTTTTTT.

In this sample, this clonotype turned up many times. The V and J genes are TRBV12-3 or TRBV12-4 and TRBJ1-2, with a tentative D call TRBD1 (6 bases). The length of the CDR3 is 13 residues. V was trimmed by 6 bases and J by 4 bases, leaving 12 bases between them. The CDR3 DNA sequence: TGTGCCAGCAGCAGGGGCGGACCCTATGGCTACACCTTC. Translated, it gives CASSRGGPYGYTF.

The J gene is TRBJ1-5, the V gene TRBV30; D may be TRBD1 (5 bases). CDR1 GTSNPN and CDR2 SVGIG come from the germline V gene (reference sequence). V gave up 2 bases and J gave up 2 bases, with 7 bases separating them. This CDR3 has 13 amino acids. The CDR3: CAWSKTGNQPQHF. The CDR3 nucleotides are TGTGCCTGGAGTAAGACAGGCAATCAGCCCCAGCATTTT.

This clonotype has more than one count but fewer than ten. The CDR3 loop is CASSITPGTGVNTEAFF. The CDR3 DNA reads TGTGCCAGTAGTATAACCCCCGGGACAGGAGTGAACACTGAAGCTTTCTTT. V and J are TRBV19 and TRBJ1-1; 8 nucleotides agree with TRBD1. This CDR3 comprises 17 residues. CDR1 and CDR2 from the germline V gene are LNHDA and SQIVND (reference sequence). With 2 bases clipped from V and 0 bases from J, the junction kept 8 bases outside the gene matches. Supplemented by reference TRBV19 and TRBJ1-1, the full variable domain reads DGGITQSPKYLFRKEGQNVTLSCEQNLNHDAMYWYRQDPGQGLRLIYYSQIVNDFQKGDIAEGYSVSREKKESFPLTVTSAQKNPTAFYLCASSITPGTGVNTEAFFGQGTRLTVV.

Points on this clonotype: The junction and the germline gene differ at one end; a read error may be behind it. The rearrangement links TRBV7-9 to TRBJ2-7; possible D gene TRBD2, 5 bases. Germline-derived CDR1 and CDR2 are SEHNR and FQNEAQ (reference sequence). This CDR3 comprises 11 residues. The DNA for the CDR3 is TGTGCCAGCAGCTTAGGGTCTAGCAGCAACTTC. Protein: CASSLGSSSNF. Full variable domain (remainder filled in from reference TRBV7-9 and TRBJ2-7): DTGVSQNPRHKITKRGQNVTFRCDPISEHNRLYWYRQTLGQGPEFLTYFQNEAQLEKSRLLSDRFSAERPKGSFSTLEIQRTEQGDSAMYLCASSLGSSSNFGPGTRLTVT.

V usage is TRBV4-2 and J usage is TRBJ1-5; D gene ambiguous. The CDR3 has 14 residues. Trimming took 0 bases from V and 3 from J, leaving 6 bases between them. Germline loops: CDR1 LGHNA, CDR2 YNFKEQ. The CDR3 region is CASSQDAANQPQHF. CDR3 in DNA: TGTGCCAGCAGCCAAGATGCAGCCAATCAGCCCCAGCATTTT.